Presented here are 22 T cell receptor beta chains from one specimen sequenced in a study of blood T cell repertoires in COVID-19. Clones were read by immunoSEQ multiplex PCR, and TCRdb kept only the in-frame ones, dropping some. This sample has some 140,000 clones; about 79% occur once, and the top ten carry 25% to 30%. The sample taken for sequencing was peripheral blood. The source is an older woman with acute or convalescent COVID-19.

CDR3 amino acids: CSVVPYTEAFF. The CDR3 DNA is TGCAGCGTTGTCCCGTACACTGAAGCTTTCTTT. This chain links TRBV29-1 with TRBJ1-1; D unclear. From germline, CDR1 is SQVTM and CDR2 ANQGSEA. CDR3 length: 11 amino acids. Trimming pared 4 bases from V and 3 bases from J, leaving 6 bases between.

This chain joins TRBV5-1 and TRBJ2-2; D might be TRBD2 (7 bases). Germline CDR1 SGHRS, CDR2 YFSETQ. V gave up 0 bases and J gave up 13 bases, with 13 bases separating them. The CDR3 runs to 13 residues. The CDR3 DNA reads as TGCGCCAGCAGCTTGGCCGCAGGGGAGGGGCTGTTTTTT. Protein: CASSLAAGEGLFF. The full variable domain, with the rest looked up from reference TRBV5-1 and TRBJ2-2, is KAGVTQTPRYLIKTRGQQVTLSCSPISGHRSVSWYQQTPGQGLQFLFEYFSETQRNKGNFPGRFSGRQFSNSRSEMNVSTLELGDSALYLCASSLAAGEGLFFGEGSRLTVL.

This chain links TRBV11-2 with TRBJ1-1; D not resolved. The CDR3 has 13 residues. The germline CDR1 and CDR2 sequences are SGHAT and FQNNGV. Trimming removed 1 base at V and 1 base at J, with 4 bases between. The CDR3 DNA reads TGTGCCAGCAGCTTAGTTAGGAACACTGAAGCTTTCTTT. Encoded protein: CASSLVRNTEAFF.

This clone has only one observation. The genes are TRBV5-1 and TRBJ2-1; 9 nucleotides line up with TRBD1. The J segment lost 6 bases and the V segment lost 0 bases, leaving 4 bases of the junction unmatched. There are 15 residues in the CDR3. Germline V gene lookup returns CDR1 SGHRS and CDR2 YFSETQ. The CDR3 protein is CASSLGGTGSNEQFF. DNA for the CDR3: TGCGCCAGCAGCTTGGGAGGGACAGGGAGCAATGAGCAGTTCTTC.

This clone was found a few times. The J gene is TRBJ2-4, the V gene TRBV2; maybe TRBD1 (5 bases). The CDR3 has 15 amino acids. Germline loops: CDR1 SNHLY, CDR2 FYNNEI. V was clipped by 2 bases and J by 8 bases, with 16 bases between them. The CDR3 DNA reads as TGTGCCAGCAGTGAAATAGGGGCGTCTTCGGACATTCAGTACTTC. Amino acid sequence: CASSEIGASSDIQYF. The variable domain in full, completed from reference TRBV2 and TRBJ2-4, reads EPEVTQTPSHQVTQMGQEVILRCVPISNHLYFYWYRQILGQKVEFLVSFYNNEISEKSEIFDDQFSVERPDGSNFTLKIRSTKLEDSAMYFCASSEIGASSDIQYFGAGTRLSVL.

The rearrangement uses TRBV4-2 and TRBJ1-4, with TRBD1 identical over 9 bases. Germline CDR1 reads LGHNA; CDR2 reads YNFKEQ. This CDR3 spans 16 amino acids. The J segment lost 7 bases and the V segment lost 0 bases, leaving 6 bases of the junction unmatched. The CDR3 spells CASSQDYGTGFEKLFF. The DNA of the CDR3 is TGTGCCAGCAGCCAAGATTACGGGACAGGGTTTGAAAAACTGTTTTTT.

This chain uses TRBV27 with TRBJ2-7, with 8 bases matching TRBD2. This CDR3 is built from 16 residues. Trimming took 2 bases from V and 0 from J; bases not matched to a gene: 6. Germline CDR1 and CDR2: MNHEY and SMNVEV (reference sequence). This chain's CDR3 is CASSLRRGADSYEQYF. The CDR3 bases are TGTGCCAGCAGTTTAAGGCGGGGGGCCGACTCCTACGAGCAGTACTTC.

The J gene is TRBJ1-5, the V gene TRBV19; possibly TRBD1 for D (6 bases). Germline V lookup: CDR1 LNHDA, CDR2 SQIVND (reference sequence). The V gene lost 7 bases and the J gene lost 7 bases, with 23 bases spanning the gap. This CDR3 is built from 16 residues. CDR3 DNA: TGTGCCAGTACTCCAGAGGGGGTTGACAGTTACCAGCCCCAGCATTTT. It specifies CASTPEGVDSYQPQHF.

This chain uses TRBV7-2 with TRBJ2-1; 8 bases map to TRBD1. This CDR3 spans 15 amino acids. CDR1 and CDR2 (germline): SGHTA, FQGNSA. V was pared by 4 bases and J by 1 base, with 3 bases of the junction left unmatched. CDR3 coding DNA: TGTGCCAGCAGCTCCACAGGGGGGTCCTACAATGAGCAGTTCTTC. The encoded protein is CASSSTGGSYNEQFF.

The CDR3 DNA reads as TGCGCCAGCAGCCAAGACCGCGGGGGGAATGAAAAACTGTTTTTT. It is translated as CASSQDRGGNEKLFF. This rearrangement joins TRBV4-1 to TRBJ1-4, with D tentatively TRBD1 (5 bases). Germline lookup yields CDR1 MGHRA and CDR2 YSYEKL. CDR3 size: 15 residues. Deletions cut 0 bases from V and 5 bases from J, with 10 bases between.

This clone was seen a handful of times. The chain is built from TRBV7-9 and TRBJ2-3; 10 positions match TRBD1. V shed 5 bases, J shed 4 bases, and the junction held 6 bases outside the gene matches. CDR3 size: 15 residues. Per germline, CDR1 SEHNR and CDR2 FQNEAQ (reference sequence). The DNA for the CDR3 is TGTGCCAGCAGCCCGAGGGACAGGGGCTCAGATACGCAGTATTTT. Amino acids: CASSPRDRGSDTQYF.

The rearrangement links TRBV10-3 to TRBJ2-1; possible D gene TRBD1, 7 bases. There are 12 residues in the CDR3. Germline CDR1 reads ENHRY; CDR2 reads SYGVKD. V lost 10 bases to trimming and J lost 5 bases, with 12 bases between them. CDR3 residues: CASGDRNNEQFF. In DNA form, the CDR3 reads TGTGCCAGCGGGGACAGAAACAATGAGCAGTTCTTC.

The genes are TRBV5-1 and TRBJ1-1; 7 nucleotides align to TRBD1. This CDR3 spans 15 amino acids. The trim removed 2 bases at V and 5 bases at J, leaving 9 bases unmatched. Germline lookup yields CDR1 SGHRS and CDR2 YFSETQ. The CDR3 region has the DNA TGCGCCAGCAGCTTCGCGACAGGGTGGTCGACTGAAGCTTTCTTT. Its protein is CASSFATGWSTEAFF.

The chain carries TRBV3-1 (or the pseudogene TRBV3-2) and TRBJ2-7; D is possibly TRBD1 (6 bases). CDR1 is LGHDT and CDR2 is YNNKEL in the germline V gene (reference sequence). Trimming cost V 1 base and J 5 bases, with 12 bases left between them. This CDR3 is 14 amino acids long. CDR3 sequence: CASSQARGTHEQYF. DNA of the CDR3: TGTGCCAGCAGCCAAGCCAGGGGAACGCACGAGCAGTACTTC.

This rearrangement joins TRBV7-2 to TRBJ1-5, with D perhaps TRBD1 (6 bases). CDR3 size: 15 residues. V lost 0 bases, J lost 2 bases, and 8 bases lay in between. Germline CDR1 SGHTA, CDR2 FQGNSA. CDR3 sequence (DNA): TGTGCCAGCAGCTTAGCTGGGGGCCGCAATCAGCCCCAGCATTTT. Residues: CASSLAGGRNQPQHF. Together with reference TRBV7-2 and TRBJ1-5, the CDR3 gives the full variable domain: GAGVSQSPSNKVTEKGKDVELRCDPISGHTALYWYRQSLGQGLEFLIYFQGNSAPDKSGLPSDRFSAERTGGSVSTLTIQRTQQEDSAVYLCASSLAGGRNQPQHFGDGTRLSIL.

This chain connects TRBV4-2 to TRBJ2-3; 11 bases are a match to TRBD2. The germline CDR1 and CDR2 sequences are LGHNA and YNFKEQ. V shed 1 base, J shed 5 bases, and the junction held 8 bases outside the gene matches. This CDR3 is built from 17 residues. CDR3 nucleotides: TGTGCCAGCAGCCAAGGGGTTAGCGGGGGGGAAGGAGATACGCAGTATTTT. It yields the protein CASSQGVSGGEGDTQYF.

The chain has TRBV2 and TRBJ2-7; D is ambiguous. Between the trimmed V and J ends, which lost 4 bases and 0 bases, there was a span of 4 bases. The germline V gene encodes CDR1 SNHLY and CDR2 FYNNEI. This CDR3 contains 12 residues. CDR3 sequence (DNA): TGTGCCAGCAGTGCAGACTCCTACGAGCAGTACTTC. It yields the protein CASSADSYEQYF.

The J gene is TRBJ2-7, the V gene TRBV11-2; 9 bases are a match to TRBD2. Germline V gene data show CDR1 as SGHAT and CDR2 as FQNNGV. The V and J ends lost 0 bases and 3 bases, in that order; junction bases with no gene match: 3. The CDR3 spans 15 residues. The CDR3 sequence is CASSLDAGGFYEQYV. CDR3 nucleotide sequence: TGTGCCAGCAGCTTAGACGCGGGGGGGTTCTACGAGCAGTACGTC.

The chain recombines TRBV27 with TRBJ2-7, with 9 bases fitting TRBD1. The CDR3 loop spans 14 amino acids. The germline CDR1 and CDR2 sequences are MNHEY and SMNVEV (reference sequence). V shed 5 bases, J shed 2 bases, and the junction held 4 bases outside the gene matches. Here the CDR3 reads CASSKRQGAYEQYF. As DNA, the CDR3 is TGTGCCAGCAGTAAAAGACAGGGGGCCTACGAGCAGTACTTC.

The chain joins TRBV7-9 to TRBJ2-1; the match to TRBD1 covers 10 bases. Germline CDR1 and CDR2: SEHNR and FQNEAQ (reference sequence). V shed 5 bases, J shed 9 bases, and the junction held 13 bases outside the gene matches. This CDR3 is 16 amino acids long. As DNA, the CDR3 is TGTGCCAGCAGCCCTCTTAGTAGGACAGGGGGTCCTGAGCAGTTCTTC. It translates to CASSPLSRTGGPEQFF.

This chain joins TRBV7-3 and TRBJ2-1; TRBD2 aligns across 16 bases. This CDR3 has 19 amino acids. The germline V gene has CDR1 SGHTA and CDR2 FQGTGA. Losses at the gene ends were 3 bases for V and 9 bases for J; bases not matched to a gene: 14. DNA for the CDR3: TGTGCCAGCAGCTTTCCCCATTCTACCGGGACTAGCGGGGGGGGTGAGCAGTTCTTC. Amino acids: CASSFPHSTGTSGGGEQFF.

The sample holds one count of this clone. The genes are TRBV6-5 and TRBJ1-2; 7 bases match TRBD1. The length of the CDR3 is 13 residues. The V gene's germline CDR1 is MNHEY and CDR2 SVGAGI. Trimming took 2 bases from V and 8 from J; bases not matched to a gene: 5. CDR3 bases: TGTGCCAGCAGTTACATTAGGGGGCGAGGCTACACCTTC. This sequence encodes CASSYIRGRGYTF.